This T cell receptor (beta chain) was sequenced during a study of technical replicates of blood from several donors. The repertoire was sequenced with immunoSEQ multiplex PCR; TCRdb's copy has only in-frame clones and lacks some. The table records about 68,000 clones, 95% to 97% of them present only once. The CDR3 covers 12 residues. In germline, CDR1 is SNHLY, CDR2 FYNNEI. The V end lost 7 bases, the J end lost 7 bases, and 14 bases lay between the germline ends. This receptor was identified in a human donor in good health. Sequenced material: T cells isolated from PBMCs. The J gene is TRBJ2-7, the V gene TRBV2; possible D gene TRBD2, 6 bases. CDR3 DNA: TGTGCCAGCAACCTCGTCGGGGGAGAGCAGTACTTC. This gives the protein CASNLVGGEQYF.